This T cell receptor beta chain was sequenced during a study of T cells after yellow fever vaccination (dated by TCRdb to the late 2010s). For the wider study: The SMART-Seq v4 Ultra Low Input RNA kit was used to prepare libraries from fractions with low cell numbers. Two healthy male donors, one aged 18 to 30 and one aged 30 to 39 years, were included in the cohort. Blood was collected at multiple timepoints before and after primary and secondary immunization, and bulk PBMC replicates and cell subsets were isolated. To follow T-cell clones before and after both primary and booster YFV17D yellow fever vaccination, bulk TCR alpha and beta repertoires underwent longitudinal sequencing.

Overall results and qualifications from the work: FACS-sorted repertoires could contain abundant contaminating clonotypes from the bulk population, so computational filtering was required. Compared with the primary T-cell response, the secondary T-cell response was faster but weaker, reaching its peak on day 5 rather than on day 15. Most clones expanded after primary vaccination (around 96% of CD4 and roughly 90% of CD8) were re-detected after the booster, suggesting that broad memory maintenance occurred. Only a couple of donors were included in the study, so the extent to which the findings can be generalized is limited. A small share of clonotypes was detected in both CD4 and CD8 compartments, with the overlap likely arising from convergent recombination.

Explained via the paper, the treatment or condition label denotes: live attenuated yellow fever vaccine strain. A standard Ficoll-Paque protocol was used to isolate PBMCs from peripheral blood. Dynabeads CD4 and CD8 positive selection kits were used to isolate CD4 and CD8 T-cell fractions. TriZol was used to extract RNA from bulk PBMCs, from CD4 and CD8 fractions, and from dextramer-positive and dextramer-negative fractions. TCR cDNA was synthesized by 5'RACE template switching, which introduced a universal primer site and unique molecular identifiers. cDNA synthesis was primed from both the TCR alpha and TCR beta constant segments. Libraries were amplified in two PCR steps, with sample barcodes and sequencing adapters added in the second step. Libraries were sequenced on Illumina HiSeq 2500 (2x100 bp) or NovaSeq (2x150 bp). From the authors' description of their analysis: MIGEC was used to demultiplex reads and collapse the reads into UMI consensus sequences, and MiXCR was used for V(D)J alignment. Using edgeR on replicate PBMC samples, clonotypes were called vaccine-responding if FDR was below 0.01 and the log2 fold change was above 5 up to day 15. Each bulk clonotype was labeled CD4 or CD8 based on which sequenced repertoire, CD4 or CD8, contained the clonotype at higher abundance. The raw public data were reprocessed by TCRdb itself: fastp quality trimming at Q25, MiXCR clonotype calling, in-frame beta chains only. Rows are unified per CDR3 protein, each entry keeping the most common DNA and genes. The V and J calls here are based on TCRdb, not the publication. In this sample the table shows approximately 150,000 distinct CDR3 sequences, 7% to 9% of which occur a single time. The biggest ten clones account for approximately 0.78% of the sample.

This clonotype was detected many times. The antigen this receptor binds is unknown. Base qualities are not provided; no much larger clone lies one nucleotide away. Compared with germline, V lacks 1 base and J lacks 6 bases; bases without a gene match: 11. CDR1 and CDR2 are drawn from the germline V gene: KGHSH, LQKENI. The CDR3 spans 16 residues, from the cysteine through the phenylalanine. CDR3 DNA is the only sequence kept; it has 48 bases, read in frame from the first base. This TCR derives from a man aged 25 to 40 who received the YFV17D yellow fever vaccine. Recombination connected TRBV18 to TRBJ2-7; TRBD1 fits 8 bases in the junction. The sample here was CD4+ T cells sorted from PBMCs, taken 5 days after the yellow fever booster vaccination. The nucleotide sequence reads TGTGCCAGCTCACCACTATCTAGCGCCCAGGGGGCCGAGCAGTACTTC. Translated, it reads CASSPLSSAQGAEQYF.